The next 31 T cell receptor beta chains were all read from a single sample in a study of post-analysis software for immune sequencing data. Antigens of these TCRs are unknown. Study-wide results and limits: Four to six TRBV segments were more frequent in patients than controls; TRBV5-6, TRBV5-1 and TRBV20-1 belonged to this group.

Prepared TCR beta cDNA libraries contained unique molecular identifiers. Using its own MiXCR run on the PCR reads, TCRdb lists one record per CDR3 protein. The sample records about 760,000 distinct CDR3 sequences, around 27% being singletons. The sequenced material came from blood. The source of these receptors is a girl under 18 with multiple sclerosis.

The rearrangement joins TRBV18 to TRBJ2-5, with TRBD2 as a possible D gene (6 bases). The germline V gene has CDR1 KGHSH and CDR2 LQKENI. This CDR3 has 16 residues. V lost 6 bases to trimming and J lost 2 bases, with 19 bases between them. The CDR3 loop reads CASSPIASGLQETQYF. The CDR3, as DNA: TGTGCCAGCTCCCCGATCGCCAGCGGGCTACAAGAGACCCAGTACTTC.

This clonotype occurred many times. The chain joins TRBV7-8 to TRBJ2-5; TRBD2 agrees at 8 bases. The CDR3 is 15 residues long. Trimming took 4 bases from V and 1 from J; bases not matched to a gene: 5. Germline CDR1 and CDR2: SGHVS and FQNEAQ. CDR3 nucleotide sequence: TGTGCCAGCAGCTCTACACTAGCGGTCCAAGAGACCCAGTACTTC. Amino acids: CASSSTLAVQETQYF.

The chain joins TRBV12-3 or TRBV12-4 to TRBJ2-1; tentatively, D is TRBD1 (5 bases). This CDR3 region has 13 residues. V lost 6 bases and J 4 bases, leaving 10 bases between the germline ends. The DNA for the CDR3 is TGTGCCAGCAGCATGGACACTTACAATGAGCAGTTCTTC. The encoded protein is CASSMDTYNEQFF.

Only a few counts were recorded for this clonotype. This rearrangement joins TRBV6-2 or TRBV6-3 to TRBJ2-3; tentative D call: TRBD2 (6 bases). CDR3 length equals 14 residues. V was clipped by 2 bases and J by 7 bases, with 13 bases between them. The germline V gene encodes CDR1 MNHEY and CDR2 SVGEGT. The CDR3 sequence: CASSYGVSGNTQYF. The CDR3 region has the DNA TGTGCCAGCAGTTACGGGGTTAGCGGAAATACGCAGTATTTT.

The J gene is TRBJ2-3, the V gene TRBV9; D could derive from TRBD1 or TRBD2 (5 bases each). Germline loops: CDR1 SGDLS, CDR2 YYNGEE. The CDR3 is 14 residues long. Trimming shortened V by 3 bases and J by 6 bases, and 14 bases separated the two germline ends. For the CDR3, the DNA is TGTGCCAGCAGCGGGGGGTCGAGAGGGGATACGCAGTATTTT. Amino acid sequence: CASSGGSRGDTQYF.

The gene calls are TRBV4-3 and TRBJ2-7; weak D call: TRBD2 (5 bases). V lost 1 base and J 4 bases, leaving 11 bases between the germline ends. Germline values: CDR1 LGHNA, CDR2 YSLEER. The CDR3 is 14 amino acids. DNA of the CDR3: TGCGCCAGCAGCCAAGCCCCCAGGACTTACGAGCAGTACTTC. Its protein is CASSQAPRTYEQYF.

This clonotype was counted only a few times. V and J are TRBV7-2 and TRBJ2-4; the D call may be TRBD1 or TRBD2 (5 bases each). The CDR3 covers 14 residues. Looked up from germline, CDR1 is SGHTA and CDR2 is FQGNSA. Trimming took 5 bases from V and 8 from J, leaving 16 bases between them. CDR3 bases: TGTGCCAGCAGCCCGGGACCCCAGCGAGACATTCAGTACTTC. The encoded protein is CASSPGPQRDIQYF.

The J gene is TRBJ2-3, the V gene TRBV28, with 14 bases fitting TRBD2. The CDR3 length is 18 residues. V lost 5 bases, J lost 5 bases, and 12 bases stayed unmatched. Germline CDR1 MDHEN, CDR2 SYDVKM. For the CDR3, the DNA is TGTGCCAGCAGTACCTCAGGGGGACTAGCGGGAGTTGGAGATACGCAGTATTTT. Translation: CASSTSGGLAGVGDTQYF.

The chain couples TRBV7-2 to TRBJ2-6; TRBD1 might be the D (6 bases). The CDR3 has 15 residues. The V gene lost 6 bases and the J gene lost 0 bases, with 9 bases spanning the gap. Germline lookup yields CDR1 SGHTA and CDR2 FQGNSA. CDR3 sequence: CASRDSTSGANVLTF. The CDR3, as DNA: TGTGCCAGCAGGGACAGTACCTCTGGGGCCAACGTCCTGACTTTC.

This clonotype has more than one count but fewer than ten. The chain links TRBV20-1 to TRBJ2-1; no clear D. The V and J ends lost 3 bases and 1 base respectively, with 13 bases between them. Germline CDR1 and CDR2: DFQATT and SNEGSKA (reference sequence). There are 15 residues in the CDR3. CDR3 sequence: CSASSAEGSYNEQFF. DNA of the CDR3: TGCAGTGCTAGTAGTGCAGAAGGATCCTACAATGAGCAGTTCTTC.

The chain links TRBV3-1 to TRBJ2-3; no firm D call. This CDR3 spans 15 amino acids. V was cut by 1 base and J by 3 bases, with 11 bases left in between. Germline-derived CDR1 and CDR2 are LGHDT and YNNKEL (reference sequence). The CDR3 loop is CASSQASLGTDTQYF. CDR3 bases: TGTGCCAGCAGCCAAGCGTCTCTGGGGACAGATACGCAGTATTTT.

This clonotype came up many times. This chain connects TRBV7-9 to TRBJ2-3; D ambiguous. This CDR3 spans 12 amino acids. The ends were cut back, 1 base at V and 6 bases at J, with 5 bases in the middle. In germline, CDR1 is SEHNR, CDR2 FQNEAQ (reference sequence). Written as DNA, the CDR3 is TGTGCCAGCAGCTTAGTAAGGGATACGCAGTATTTT. Residues: CASSLVRDTQYF.

In this sample, this clonotype turned up many times. The J gene is TRBJ2-5, the V gene TRBV7-2; 8 bases fit TRBD2. Germline V gene lookup returns CDR1 SGHTA and CDR2 FQGNSA. The CDR3 length is 14 residues. The V segment lost 2 bases and the J segment 4 bases; nucleotides outside the gene matches: 3. The chain's CDR3 is CASSLNGGGETQYF. The CDR3 DNA sequence: TGTGCCAGCAGCTTAAACGGGGGGGGAGAGACCCAGTACTTC.

This clonotype was counted once. A junction boundary mismatches the germline segment, possibly from a read error. This chain joins TRBV6-5 and TRBJ2-1, with 9 bases that match TRBD2. The CDR3 has 14 amino acids. Germline V CDR1 and CDR2: MNHEY, SVGAGI. Written as DNA, the CDR3 is TGTGTCAGCAGTTGGCGGGAGGGCCTCAGTGAGCAGTTCTTC. This codes for CVSSWREGLSEQFF.

The table lists this clonotype with a few counts. The V and J genes are TRBV9 and TRBJ2-1, with 7 bases identical to TRBD1. Trimming cost V 4 bases and J 8 bases; bases outside gene matches: 15. This CDR3 is built from 16 residues. Germline assignment: CDR1 SGDLS and CDR2 YYNGEE. The CDR3 loop reads CASSIDRDRTIYEQFF. CDR3 sequence (DNA): TGTGCCAGCAGCATCGACCGGGACAGAACAATCTATGAGCAGTTCTTC.

This clonotype was detected many times. The rearrangement joins TRBV10-1 to TRBJ2-1; 8 positions match TRBD2. The trim removed 6 bases at V and 6 bases at J, leaving 7 bases unmatched. Germline V gives CDR1 WNHNN, CDR2 SYGVQD (reference sequence). This CDR3 region has 14 residues. The CDR3 loop reads CASSTGLVGNEQFF. The CDR3 DNA reads as TGCGCCAGCAGCACGGGACTAGTGGGCAATGAGCAGTTCTTC.

V and J are TRBV12-3 or TRBV12-4 and TRBJ2-1; possibly TRBD1 or TRBD2 for D (5 bases each). CDR3 size: 13 residues. Trimming shortened V by 3 bases and J by 7 bases, and 10 bases separated the two germline ends. CDR3 amino acids: CASSLGTKNEQFF. As DNA, the CDR3 is TGTGCCAGCAGTTTGGGGACGAAGAATGAGCAGTTCTTC.

This clonotype came up a few times. The gene calls are TRBV20-1 and TRBJ2-7; 8 positions agree with TRBD2. With 6 bases clipped from V and 5 bases from J, the junction kept 9 bases outside the gene matches. This CDR3 has 13 amino acids. The germline V gene has CDR1 DFQATT and CDR2 SNEGSKA (reference sequence). The CDR3 nucleotides are TGCAGTGCCATCACGGGACTAGTTGACGAGCAGTACTTC. Translating gives CSAITGLVDEQYF.

This clonotype was observed a handful of times. The chain combines TRBV7-2 with TRBJ2-4; weak D call: TRBD1 (6 bases). The J call may be wrong; the DNA end is better matched by TRBJ2-5. The CDR3 has 14 residues. The germline gives CDR1 SGHTA, CDR2 FQGNSA. In DNA form, the CDR3 reads TGTGCCAGCAGCTTAAGGGGGATTCAAGAGACCCAGTACTTC. Translation: CASSLRGIQETQYF.

As regards this clonotype: A much larger clone sits a single nucleotide away, making a read error possible. This chain links TRBV28 with TRBJ2-1; 8 nucleotides align to TRBD2. This CDR3 contains 17 residues. Per germline, CDR1 MDHEN and CDR2 SYDVKM. The ends lost 5 bases at V and 8 bases at J; junction bases unmatched: 17. The CDR3 protein is CASSKGLTGDGRDEQFF. Here the CDR3 DNA reads TGTGCCAGCAGTAAAGGACTAACGGGAGACGGGAGGGATGAGCAGTTCTTC. Combining the CDR3 with reference TRBV28 and TRBJ2-1 gives the whole variable domain DVKVTQSSRYLVKRTGEKVFLECVQDMDHENMFWYRQDPGLGLRLIYFSYDVKMKEKGDIPEGYSVSREKKERFSLILESASTNQTSMYLCASSKGLTGDGRDEQFFGPGTRLTVL.

J is TRBJ2-1 and V is TRBV6-5, with D possibly TRBD1 on 6 matching bases. V gave up 2 bases and J gave up 8 bases, with 22 bases separating them. This CDR3 has 17 amino acids. Germline lookup yields CDR1 MNHEY and CDR2 SVGAGI. The CDR3 DNA reads as TGTGCCAGCAGTTACGGTTTCGGCAGGGGACATATGGATGAGCAGTTCTTC. As protein: CASSYGFGRGHMDEQFF.

This clonotype was seen ten or more times. The gene calls are TRBV28 and TRBJ1-1, with 8 bases matching TRBD1. With V trimmed by 6 bases and J by 4 bases, 7 bases remained unmatched. Per germline, CDR1 MDHEN and CDR2 SYDVKM. The CDR3 extends over 14 amino acids. CDR3 protein: CASSLTGVGTEAFF. The CDR3 nucleotides read TGTGCCAGCAGCCTGACAGGGGTGGGCACTGAAGCTTTCTTT.

This clonotype was observed a handful of times. This chain connects TRBV6-1 to TRBJ2-7, with D perhaps matching TRBD1 (5 bases). V was shortened by 2 bases and J by 0 bases, with 11 bases between the two germline ends. CDR1 and CDR2 (germline): MNHNS, SASEGT. This CDR3 has 15 amino acids. CDR3 DNA sequence: TGTGCCAGCAGTGAACTTCAGGGAATCTCCTACGAGCAGTACTTC. Its protein product is CASSELQGISYEQYF.

This clonotype was detected only a few times. The chain recombines TRBV7-2 with TRBJ1-5, with D maybe TRBD1 (5 bases). V lost 5 bases to trimming and J lost 4 bases, with 15 bases between them. The germline gives CDR1 SGHTA, CDR2 FQGNSA. CDR3 length: 15 amino acids. CDR3 coding DNA: TGTGCCAGCAGCCCGAGTCTCGACAGAAATCAGCCCCAGCATTTT. It codes for CASSPSLDRNQPQHF.

As for this clonotype: At one end, the junction sequence differs from germline, possibly due to a read error. V usage is TRBV18 and J usage is TRBJ2-7; D is ambiguous. The CDR3 extends over 16 amino acids. Germline CDR1 reads KGHSH; CDR2 reads LQKENI. This CDR3 reads CASSPFPQLLSYGQYF. Here the CDR3 DNA reads TGTGCCAGCTCACCCTTTCCCCAGCTCCTCTCCTACGGGCAGTACTTC.

The rearrangement joins TRBV21-1 to TRBJ2-3; the D call TRBD1 from the table was never checked on the DNA. TRBV21-1 is recorded as a pseudogene. The CDR3 sequence is 16 residues long. CDR3 amino acids: CASTHSLPGSTDTQYF. DNA for the CDR3: TGTGCCAGCACCCACTCTCTCCCAGGGAGCACAGATACGCAGTATTTT.

To note about this clonotype: The junction differs from germline at one of its ends, possibly a read error. The J gene is TRBJ2-4, the V gene TRBV20-1, with unresolved D. Gene TRBJ2-5 matches the end of the DNA better, so the J call may be wrong. The CDR3 sequence is 15 residues long. Germline CDR1 DFQATT, CDR2 SNEGSKA (reference sequence). CDR3 residues: CGARKVPAKRETQYF. CDR3 DNA: TGCGGTGCTAGAAAAGTGCCAGCGAAAAGGGAGACCCAGTACTTC.

In this sample, this clonotype turned up once. The rearrangement joins TRBV7-6 to TRBJ2-1; 10 positions match TRBD2. In germline, CDR1 is SGHVS, CDR2 FNYEAQ. The CDR3 has 18 residues. Germline trimming cut 5 bases from V and 0 bases from J; bases unmatched to any gene: 10. The DNA for the CDR3 is TGTGCCAGCAGCCTATGGACTAGCGGCGCCCTCTCCTACAATGAGCAGTTCTTC. It is translated as CASSLWTSGALSYNEQFF.

This sequence joins TRBV18 and TRBJ1-1; D unclear. This CDR3 is 14 amino acids long. The V gene's germline CDR1 is KGHSH and CDR2 LQKENI. The V end was cut by 1 base, the J end by 0 bases, with 6 bases between. The CDR3 spells CASSPLQVNTEAFF. CDR3 sequence (DNA): TGTGCCAGCTCACCACTCCAGGTGAACACTGAAGCTTTCTTT. Combining the CDR3 with reference TRBV18 and TRBJ1-1 gives the whole variable domain NAGVMQNPRHLVRRRGQEARLRCSPMKGHSHVYWYRQLPEEGLKFMVYLQKENIIDESGMPKERFSAEFPKEGPSILRIQQVVRGDSAAYFCASSPLQVNTEAFFGQGTRLTVV.

Concerning this clonotype itself: The junction and the germline gene differ at one end; a read error may be behind it. The chain recombines TRBV5-1 with TRBJ1-4, with 9 bases aligning to TRBD1. The CDR3 is 15 amino acids. Germline V gene sequence: CDR1 SGHRS, CDR2 YFSETQ. CDR3 DNA: TGCGCCAGCAGCGAGGAGGGACAGGGTGGTGAAAAACGGTTTTTT. Protein product: CASSEEGQGGEKRFF.

The genes are TRBV24-1 and TRBJ2-7; D not certain. V lost 2 bases to trimming and J lost 2 bases, with 9 bases between them. Germline V lookup: CDR1 KGHDR, CDR2 SFDVKD. This CDR3 has 14 residues. The DNA of the CDR3 is TGTGCCACCAGTGATTCGGACGGTACCTACGAGCAGTACTTC. Residues: CATSDSDGTYEQYF.